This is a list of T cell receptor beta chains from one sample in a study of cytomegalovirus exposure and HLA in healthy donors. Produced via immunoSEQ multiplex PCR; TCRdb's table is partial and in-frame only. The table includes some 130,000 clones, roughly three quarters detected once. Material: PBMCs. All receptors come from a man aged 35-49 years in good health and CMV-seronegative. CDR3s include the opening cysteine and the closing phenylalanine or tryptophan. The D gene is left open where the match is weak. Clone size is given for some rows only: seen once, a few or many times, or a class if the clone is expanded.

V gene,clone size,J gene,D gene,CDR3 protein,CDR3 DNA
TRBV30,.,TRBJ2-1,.,CAWEARYNEQFF,TGTGCCTGGGAGGCCCGGTACAATGAGCAGTTCTTC
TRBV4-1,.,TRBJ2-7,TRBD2,CASSQYDFRTSGYPYEQYF,TGCGCCAGCAGCCAATACGACTTCAGGACTAGCGGGTACCCCTACGAGCAGTACTTC
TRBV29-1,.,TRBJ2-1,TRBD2,CSVERTSGDEQFF,TGCAGCGTTGAAAGGACTAGTGGGGATGAGCAGTTCTTC
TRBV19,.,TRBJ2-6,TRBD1,CASSADRAPGANVLTF,TGTGCCAGTAGTGCTGACAGGGCCCCTGGGGCCAACGTCCTGACTTTC
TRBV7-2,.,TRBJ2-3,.,CASSVGHVTQYF,TGTGCCAGCAGCGTTGGACATGTTACGCAGTATTTT
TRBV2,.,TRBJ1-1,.,CASRGGTAGGTEAFF,TGTGCCAGCAGGGGCGGGACGGCGGGGGGCACTGAAGCTTTCTTT
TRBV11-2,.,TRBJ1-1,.,CASSFQGAPKAFF,TGTGCCAGCAGCTTCCAAGGGGCACCGAAAGCTTTCTTT
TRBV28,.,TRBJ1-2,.,CASRPGGGHGYTF,TGTGCCAGCAGACCTGGGGGCGGCCATGGCTACACCTTC
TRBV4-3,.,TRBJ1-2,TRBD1,CASSQEFGTGGRAYGYTF,TGCGCCAGCAGCCAAGAGTTTGGGACAGGGGGACGGGCGTATGGCTACACCTTC
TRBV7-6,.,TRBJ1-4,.,CASSPRDQGEKLFF,TGTGCCAGCAGCCCCCGGGACCAGGGGGAAAAACTGTTTTTT
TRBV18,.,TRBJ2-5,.,CASSPSTGKETQYF,TGTGCCAGCTCACCGTCCACAGGGAAAGAGACCCAGTACTTC
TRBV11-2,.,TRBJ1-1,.,CASSSTAVTEAFF,TGTGCCAGCAGCTCAACGGCGGTCACTGAAGCTTTCTTT
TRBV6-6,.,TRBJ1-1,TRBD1,CASSYGVRQGGTEAFF,TGTGCCAGCAGTTACGGAGTCCGGCAGGGGGGTACTGAAGCTTTCTTT
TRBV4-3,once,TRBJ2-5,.,CASSQDLRVETQYF,TGCGCCAGCAGCCAAGATCTACGGGTAGAGACCCAGTACTTC
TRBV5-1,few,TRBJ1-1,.,CASSLEGGDTEAFF,TGCGCCAGCAGCTTGGAGGGAGGGGACACTGAAGCTTTCTTT
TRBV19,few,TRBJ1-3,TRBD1,CASDRVHGNTIYF,TGTGCCAGTGACAGGGTTCATGGAAACACCATATATTTT
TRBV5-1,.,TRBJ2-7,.,CASSLPRPTGIHNYEQYF,TGCGCCAGCAGCTTGCCTCGGCCCACAGGGATTCACAACTACGAGCAGTACTTC
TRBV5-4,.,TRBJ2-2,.,CASKGGGSDRELFF,TGTGCCAGCAAGGGGGGCGGGAGTGATCGGGAGCTGTTTTTT
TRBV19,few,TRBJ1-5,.,CASSIAISQPQHF,TGTGCCAGTAGTATAGCCATAAGCCAGCCCCAGCATTTT
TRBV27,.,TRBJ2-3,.,CATGGLASTDTQYF,TGTGCCACCGGCGGGCTAGCCAGCACAGATACGCAGTATTTT
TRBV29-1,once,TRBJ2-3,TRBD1,CSVRDRGWGDTQYF,TGCAGCGTTCGGGACAGGGGTTGGGGGGATACGCAGTATTTT
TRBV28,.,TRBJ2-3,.,CASYRGTDTQYF,TGTGCCAGCTACCGAGGCACAGATACGCAGTATTTT
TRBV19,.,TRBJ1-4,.,CASSMGTREKLFF,TGTGCCAGTAGTATGGGAACTAGAGAAAAACTGTTTTTT
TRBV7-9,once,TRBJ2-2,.,CASRRTGELFF,TGTGCCAGCAGGCGAACCGGGGAGCTGTTTTTT
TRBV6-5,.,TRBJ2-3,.,CASRWTSTDTQYF,TGTGCCAGCAGGTGGACTAGCACAGATACGCAGTATTTT
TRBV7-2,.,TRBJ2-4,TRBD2,CASSLWTSGSGDIQYF,TGTGCCAGCAGCCTATGGACTAGCGGGAGCGGAGACATTCAGTACTTC
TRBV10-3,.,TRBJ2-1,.,CAITGAGYNEQFF,TGTGCCATCACAGGGGCAGGGTACAATGAGCAGTTCTTC
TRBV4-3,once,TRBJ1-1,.,CASSQEAGWTEAFF,TGCGCCAGCAGCCAAGAGGCAGGGTGGACTGAAGCTTTCTTT
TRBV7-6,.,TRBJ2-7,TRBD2,CASSPRLAGSYEQYF,TGTGCCAGCAGCCCCCGACTAGCGGGGTCCTACGAGCAGTACTTC
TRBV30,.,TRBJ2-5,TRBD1,CAWSGGQGEETQYF,TGTGCCTGGAGTGGGGGACAGGGAGAAGAGACCCAGTACTTC
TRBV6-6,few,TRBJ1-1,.,CASSYSANTEAFF,TGTGCCAGCAGTTACTCGGCGAACACTGAAGCTTTCTTT
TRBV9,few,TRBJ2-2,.,CASSVDGAGELFF,TGTGCCAGCAGCGTAGACGGGGCCGGGGAGCTGTTTTTT
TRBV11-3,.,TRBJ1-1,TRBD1,CASSWGVTGPRGNTEAFF,TGTGCCAGCAGCTGGGGTGTGACAGGGCCGCGAGGGAACACTGAAGCTTTCTTT
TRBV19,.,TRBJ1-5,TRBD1,CASSGQVNQPQHF,TGTGCCAGTAGTGGACAGGTCAATCAGCCCCAGCATTTT
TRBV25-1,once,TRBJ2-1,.,CASSVGGSMNEQFF,TGTGCCAGCAGTGTGGGGGGTAGTATGAATGAGCAGTTCTTC
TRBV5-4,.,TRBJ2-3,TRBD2,CASSKKGTSGSTDTQYF,TGTGCCAGCAGCAAAAAAGGGACTAGCGGAAGCACAGATACGCAGTATTTT
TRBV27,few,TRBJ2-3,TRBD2,CASSFRTSGGADTQYF,TGTGCCAGCAGTTTTAGGACTAGCGGGGGGGCAGATACGCAGTATTTT
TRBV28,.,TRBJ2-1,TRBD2,CASSLGLAGPYNEQFF,TGTGCCAGCAGTCTCGGACTAGCGGGGCCGTACAATGAGCAGTTCTTC
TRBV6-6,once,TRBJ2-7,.,CASSSGVLFLVEQYF,TGTGCCAGCAGTTCGGGAGTCCTGTTTTTGGTAGAGCAGTACTTC
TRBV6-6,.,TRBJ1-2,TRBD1,CASSSGQGYGYTF,TGTGCCAGCAGTTCGGGACAGGGATATGGCTACACCTTC
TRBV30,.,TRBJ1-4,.,CAWSADPGPNEKLFF,TGTGCCTGGAGTGCAGATCCAGGGCCTAATGAAAAACTGTTTTTT
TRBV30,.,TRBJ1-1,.,CAWNPTGPF,TGTGCCTGGAACCCGACAGGCCCTTTT